The source of this T cell receptor (beta chain) is a study of vaccination and CD4 T cells after COVID-19. Study overall: Six male and four female convalescents took part, two of them Hispanic. Investigators drew the post-COVID samples a median around 96 days after diagnosis, with a range of 35 to 161. Samples from three convalescent patients were taken at day 14 and days 161 to 241 post-vaccination.

CD4+ T cells that had been cultured provided DNA sequenced with the Oncomine TCR Beta short-read assay. The source of extracted genomic DNA was cultured CD4+ T cells. TCRdb ran MiXCR on the PCR reads and lists one entry per CDR3 protein. The data hold tens of thousands of distinct CDR3 sequences, with 25% to 35% observed a single time. Germline lookup yields CDR1 SGHTA and CDR2 FQGNSA. There are 15 residues in the CDR3. J gave up 7 bases and V 2 bases, and 5 bases lay outside the gene matches. The time point is: late sampling 161 to 241 days after vaccination in a few convalescent patients. Treatment here: roughly ten-day PBMC culture with coronavirus spike peptide pools or control peptides (ViraFEST assay). To note about this clonotype: Antigen specificity is unknown.

The source material was CD4+ T cells from blood, cultured in vitro, sampled about 7 months after SARS-CoV-2 vaccination. The rearrangement uses TRBV7-2 and TRBJ1-6, with 7 bases fitting TRBD1. This TCR came from a human donor who had recovered from COVID-19. This chain's CDR3 is CASSLRQGGNSPLHF. In DNA form, the CDR3 reads TGTGCCAGCAGCTTACGACAGGGAGGAAATTCACCCCTCCACTTT.